The clone carrying this TCR beta chain turned up a few times. Antigen specificity is unknown. This sample is part of a study of CD8+ T cells in alopecia areata. Across the whole study: Twice daily, treated patients received 5 to 10 mg of oral tofacitinib. Overall study findings and caveats: TCR sharing was clearer in mice than between patients, perhaps partly owing to patient HLA diversity.

The sequencing template was cDNA reverse transcribed from extracted RNA. The table came from immunoSEQ multiplex PCR; TCRdb's copy has only in-frame clones and leaves some out. The profile shows around 86,000 clones, more than 65% of them singletons. Specified treatment: oral pan-JAK inhibitor, 5-10 mg twice daily. Germline V gene lookup returns CDR1 DFQATT and CDR2 SNEGSKA (reference sequence). With 6 bases removed from V and 4 bases from J, the gap between germline ends came to 9 bases. The length of the CDR3 is 11 residues. V usage is TRBV20-1 and J usage is TRBJ1-1; D is ambiguous. This clonotype originated in a human donor with alopecia areata. The sample in question was CD8+ T cells sorted from blood, obtained at approximately week 42, from a patient treated with tofacitinib. CDR3 DNA sequence: TGCAGTGCGGGCACGAGCACTGAAGCTTTCTTT. Protein: CSAGTSTEAFF.